The present T cell receptor beta chain was sequenced within a study of T-cell reconstitution after alpha-beta-depleted transplantation in children. General study findings and limits: Approximately two months post-transplant, alpha-beta T cells reportedly originated from several hundred expanded graft clones. Surviving recipient T cells and thymic progenitors underlay high day-60 TCRbeta diversity in some patients. Once a year had passed after transplant, T-cell counts and diversity came mostly from newly produced T cells.

A library of TCRbeta sequences, prepared with unique molecular identifiers, was generated. TCRdb passed the PCR reads through MiXCR, listing each CDR3 protein once. The data show tens of thousands of distinct CDR3 sequences, under 6% seen once. This clonotype was counted many times. Antigen specificity is unknown. This CDR3 has 15 amino acids. With 5 bases clipped from V and 0 bases from J, the junction kept 7 bases outside the gene matches. The chain employs TRBV12-3 or TRBV12-4 and TRBJ2-7, with 7 nucleotides matching TRBD2. This TCR was recovered from a female patient aged 2-10 years who had a stem cell transplant for aplastic anemia, so the T cells may come from the graft donor. This sample comprised PBMCs, mostly from graft donor cells, obtained 60 days after TCRalphabeta/CD19-depleted stem cell transplant. CDR3 sequence: CASSPSLATSYEQYF. CDR3 in DNA: TGTGCCAGCAGTCCTTCACTAGCGACCTCCTACGAGCAGTACTTC.